Presented here are 25 T cell receptor beta chains from one specimen sequenced in a study of CD8 T cells in Susac syndrome. Random hexamers were used to reverse transcribe about 0.5 to 1 ug of RNA. TCRdb reprocessed the immunoSEQ multiplex PCR reads with MiXCR, giving one entry per CDR3 protein. This table has around 80,000 distinct CDR3 sequences, approximately 96% appearing once. The specimen was CD8+ T cells from PBMCs. The receptors were gathered from a human donor with Susac syndrome.

This clonotype was counted only a few times. CDR3 protein: CASSLGRLAGYTGELFF. In nucleotides, the CDR3 is TGTGCCAGCAGCTTAGGGAGACTAGCGGGATACACCGGGGAGCTGTTTTTT. This sequence joins TRBV11-2 and TRBJ2-2, with TRBD2 identical over 11 bases. This CDR3 region has 17 residues. The V segment lost 1 base and the J segment 3 bases; nucleotides outside the gene matches: 4. Germline CDR1 and CDR2: SGHAT and FQNNGV.

The rearrangement links TRBV6-2 or TRBV6-3 to TRBJ1-2, with no clear D. Germline CDR1 is MNHEY and CDR2 is SVGEGT. Trimming removed 7 bases at V and 6 bases at J, with 12 bases between. The CDR3 extends over 12 amino acids. The CDR3 region is CASTELRDGYTF. CDR3 coding DNA: TGTGCCAGCACCGAATTGAGGGATGGCTACACCTTC.

The rearrangement uses TRBV9 and TRBJ2-1; weak D call: TRBD2 (6 bases). This CDR3 comprises 14 residues. V was trimmed by 3 bases and J by 2 bases, leaving 9 bases between them. Germline CDR1 SGDLS, CDR2 YYNGEE. The CDR3 loop is CASSDPGAYNEQFF. CDR3 in DNA: TGTGCCAGCAGCGATCCGGGAGCCTACAATGAGCAGTTCTTC.

The chain combines TRBV5-4 with TRBJ2-1; D not certain. The V end was cut by 0 bases, the J end by 2 bases, with 6 bases between. This CDR3 contains 14 residues. CDR1 is SGHNT, CDR2 YYREEE, per germline (reference sequence). In DNA form, the CDR3 reads TGTGCCAGCAGCTTGGACCTGGCCTACAATGAGCAGTTCTTC. Translating gives CASSLDLAYNEQFF.

The rearrangement joins TRBV20-1 to TRBJ1-4, with 8 bases aligning to TRBD1. With 0 bases clipped from V and 16 bases from J, the junction kept 10 bases outside the gene matches. The CDR3 is made up of 13 amino acids. Germline assignment: CDR1 DFQATT and CDR2 SNEGSKA (reference sequence). The CDR3 DNA follows: TGCAGTGCTAGAGATCGGACAGGGACCTCAAGGTTTTTT. Protein: CSARDRTGTSRFF.

This chain links TRBV7-9 with TRBJ2-1; unclear D gene. The CDR3 contains 13 residues. The V gene's germline CDR1 is SEHNR and CDR2 FQNEAQ (reference sequence). V was pared by 5 bases and J by 5 bases, with 10 bases between. CDR3 bases: TGTGCCAGCAGCCCCCTCATGAACAATGAGCAGTTCTTC. This codes for CASSPLMNNEQFF.

This clonotype was recorded once. The V gene is TRBV29-1, the J gene TRBJ1-2; D might be TRBD1 (5 bases). In germline, CDR1 is SQVTM, CDR2 ANQGSEA. The germline V and J ends were trimmed by 6 bases and 4 bases, with 9 bases remaining between them. This CDR3 comprises 11 residues. The CDR3 is CSVRGGYGYTF. CDR3 nucleotide sequence: TGCAGCGTGCGTGGGGGCTATGGCTACACCTTC.

The V gene is TRBV27, the J gene TRBJ2-5; D may be TRBD1 or TRBD2 (5 bases each). V was pared by 4 bases and J by 4 bases, with 7 bases between. This CDR3 spans 12 amino acids. The germline CDR1 and CDR2 sequences are MNHEY and SMNVEV (reference sequence). The CDR3 here is CASSSGPETQYF. CDR3 sequence (DNA): TGTGCCAGCAGTTCGGGACCAGAGACCCAGTACTTC.

In regard to this clonotype: A read error may account for a junction end that differs from germline. The chain recombines TRBV12-3 or TRBV12-4 with TRBJ2-1, with D uncertain. CDR3 length: 14 amino acids. The CDR3 spells CASSSSDGYDEQFF. The CDR3 nucleotides are TGTGCCAGCAGTTCCTCGGACGGCTACGATGAGCAGTTCTTC.

The rearrangement links TRBV19 to TRBJ1-1; D uncertain. The germline gives CDR1 LNHDA, CDR2 SQIVND (reference sequence). V lost 7 bases and J 2 bases, leaving 11 bases between the germline ends. The CDR3 contains 13 residues. The CDR3 spells CASIANLNTEAFF. For the CDR3, the DNA is TGTGCCAGTATCGCGAACCTTAACACTGAAGCTTTCTTT.

CDR3 residues: CASSVGQVYEQYF. As DNA, the CDR3 is TGTGCCAGCAGTGTGGGACAGGTCTACGAGCAGTACTTC. The rearrangement uses TRBV27 and TRBJ2-7; 8 bases agree with TRBD1. Looked up from germline, CDR1 is MNHEY and CDR2 is SMNVEV (reference sequence). The CDR3 spans 13 residues. Losses at the gene ends were 5 bases for V and 3 bases for J; bases not matched to a gene: 3.

The chain carries TRBV29-1 and TRBJ2-1, with D possibly matching TRBD1 (6 bases). Germline CDR1 SQVTM, CDR2 ANQGSEA. The CDR3 is made up of 12 amino acids. Trimming left V 6 bases short and J 14 bases short, with 20 bases between. The CDR3 region has the DNA TGCAGCGTGGGGGCCCATGGCCCCGGGAAGTTCTTC. Its translation: CSVGAHGPGKFF.

The chain joins TRBV24-1 to TRBJ1-5; TRBD1 matches at 10 bases. The V segment lost 1 base and the J segment 6 bases; nucleotides outside the gene matches: 2. In germline, CDR1 is KGHDR, CDR2 SFDVKD. The CDR3 sequence is 15 residues long. The CDR3 DNA reads as TGTGCCACCAGTGATTTAGGGGACAGGGGTCAGCCCCAGCATTTT. Amino acid sequence: CATSDLGDRGQPQHF.

Only one count was recorded for this clonotype. This rearrangement joins TRBV7-6 to TRBJ2-1; 7 bases align to TRBD1. Germline lookup yields CDR1 SGHVS and CDR2 FNYEAQ. CDR3 length: 13 residues. Trimming took 6 bases from V and 5 from J; bases not matched to a gene: 4. The CDR3 bases are TGTGCCAGCAGTGAGACAGGGAACAATGAGCAGTTCTTC. It translates to CASSETGNNEQFF.

This rearrangement joins TRBV12-3 or TRBV12-4 to TRBJ2-3; 9 bases map to TRBD2. The CDR3 spans 17 residues. V was pared by 4 bases and J by 7 bases, with 15 bases of the junction left unmatched. CDR3 coding DNA: TGTGCCAGCAGTTACCCCACGGCTAGCGGGGACCGTAATACGCAGTATTTT. It specifies CASSYPTASGDRNTQYF.

V usage is TRBV4-3 and J usage is TRBJ1-4, with no clear D. Trimming removed 5 bases at V and 10 bases at J, with 11 bases between. Germline CDR1 and CDR2: LGHNA and YSLEER. This CDR3 has 12 amino acids. This CDR3 reads CASSSRAGKLFF. The DNA for the CDR3 is TGCGCCAGCAGCTCAAGGGCCGGAAAACTGTTTTTT.

J is TRBJ1-5 and V is TRBV13; 7 bases fit TRBD1. The length of the CDR3 is 16 residues. With V trimmed by 0 bases and J by 5 bases, 7 bases remained unmatched. Germline V CDR1 and CDR2: PRHDT, FYEKMQ (reference sequence). The CDR3: CASSLGRQGVYQPQHF. The CDR3 nucleotides are TGTGCCAGCAGCTTAGGCCGACAGGGAGTATATCAGCCCCAGCATTTT. Full variable domain (rest looked up from reference TRBV13 and TRBJ1-5): AAGVIQSPRHLIKEKRETATLKCYPIPRHDTVYWYQQGPGQDPQFLISFYEKMQSDKGSIPDRFSAQQFSDYHSELNMSSLELGDSALYFCASSLGRQGVYQPQHFGDGTRLSIL.

The gene calls are TRBV15 and TRBJ2-5; either TRBD1 or TRBD2 may fit D (6 bases each). The CDR3 is made up of 16 amino acids. V lost 0 bases and J 5 bases, leaving 16 bases between the germline ends. The germline V gene encodes CDR1 LNHNV and CDR2 YYDKDF (reference sequence). The CDR3 loop is CATSREYTGAGETQYF. CDR3 DNA sequence: TGTGCCACCAGCAGAGAATACACGGGGGCCGGGGAGACCCAGTACTTC.

Only one count was recorded for this clonotype. The J gene is TRBJ1-5, the V gene TRBV6-5, with D hard to call. The V gene lost 3 bases and the J gene lost 6 bases, with 9 bases spanning the gap. In germline, CDR1 is MNHEY, CDR2 SVGAGI. The CDR3 loop spans 13 amino acids. CDR3 region: CASSYSISQPQHF. The DNA of the CDR3 is TGTGCCAGCAGTTATTCGATTTCTCAGCCCCAGCATTTT.

This chain uses TRBV29-1 with TRBJ2-5; possible D gene TRBD2, 5 bases. This CDR3 is built from 13 residues. Germline-derived CDR1 and CDR2 are SQVTM and ANQGSEA. With 2 bases removed from V and 7 bases from J, the gap between germline ends came to 14 bases. The CDR3 bases are TGCAGCGTTGAATTCGACTTTGAGGGGACCCAGTACTTC. Translated: CSVEFDFEGTQYF. The full variable domain, rest sourced from reference TRBV29-1 and TRBJ2-5, is SAVISQKPSRDICQRGTSLTIQCQVDSQVTMMFWYRQQPGQSLTLIATANQGSEATYESGFVIDKFPISRPNLTFSTLTVSNMSPEDSSIYLCSVEFDFEGTQYFGPGTRLLVL.

The chain employs TRBV20-1 and TRBJ2-4, with 12 bases identical to TRBD2. J gave up 5 bases and V 5 bases, and 10 bases lay outside the gene matches. This CDR3 comprises 16 residues. Germline-derived CDR1 and CDR2 are DFQATT and SNEGSKA (reference sequence). CDR3: CSAGMTSGSYENIQYF. The DNA of the CDR3 is TGCAGTGCTGGCATGACTAGCGGGAGCTACGAAAACATTCAGTACTTC.

The V gene is TRBV12-3 or TRBV12-4, the J gene TRBJ1-2; D not certain. The CDR3 is made up of 12 amino acids. Trimming left V 3 bases short and J 6 bases short, with 8 bases between. The CDR3 DNA is TGTGCCAGCAGTTTTAAAGCGAATGGCTACACCTTC. Its protein is CASSFKANGYTF.

V and J are TRBV6-2 or TRBV6-3 and TRBJ1-2, with D possibly TRBD1 on 5 matching bases. CDR1 MNHEY and CDR2 SVGEGT come from the germline V gene. V dropped 4 bases and J dropped 10 bases, with 10 bases sitting between them. CDR3 size: 11 residues. The CDR3 spells CASSSGELYTF. The CDR3 DNA reads as TGTGCCAGCAGTTCGGGGGAGCTCTACACCTTC.

The chain employs TRBV7-9 and TRBJ2-1; TRBD2 matches 9 bases. The CDR3 consists of 17 residues. After removal of 1 base from V and 8 bases from J, the junction contained 12 bases not matched to a gene. CDR1 is SEHNR, CDR2 FQNEAQ, per germline (reference sequence). The DNA for the CDR3 is TGTGCCAGCAGCTTAGGATCAGCGCGGGAGGGCAAAGATGAGCAGTTCTTC. Its protein product is CASSLGSAREGKDEQFF.

CDR3 sequence: CASSQLGNTGELFF. The CDR3 nucleotides read TGTGCCAGCAGCCAATTGGGGAACACCGGGGAGCTGTTTTTT. This chain uses TRBV14 with TRBJ2-2; D remains ambiguous. Germline loops: CDR1 SGHDN, CDR2 FVKESK. CDR3 length equals 14 residues. V was clipped by 2 bases and J by 1 base, with 5 bases between them. The whole variable domain, remainder taken from reference TRBV14 and TRBJ2-2, is EAGVTQFPSHSVIEKGQTVTLRCDPISGHDNLYWYRRVMGKEIKFLLHFVKESKQDESGMPNNRFLAERTGGTYSTLKVQPAELEDSGVYFCASSQLGNTGELFFGEGSRLTVL.